This TCR beta chain was profiled in a study of tumor-infiltrating lymphocytes in primary liver carcinoma. Unsorted bulk tissue, about 18-32 mg of it, served as the source for co-extraction of RNA and DNA. Details on this clonotype: One end of the junction does not line up with germline, which may come from a read error.

TCR beta cDNA was prepared out of 450 to 500 ng total RNA by means of a constant-region primer. It was through three nested multiplex PCR rounds of slightly modified ARM-PCR that TCR beta libraries arose. In the first two PCR rounds, TRBV1-TRBV30 forward primers were paired with a C-beta reverse primer, and each round lasted around 10 cycles. TCRdb re-called the multiplex PCR reads through MiXCR, storing one row per CDR3 protein. The table has around 78,000 distinct CDR3 sequences, roughly two thirds seen once. The CDR3 covers 18 residues. CDR1 and CDR2 from the germline V gene are MDHEN and SYDVKM. V and J are TRBV28 and TRBJ2-5; a weak D match, TRBD1 (5 bases). This receptor was identified in a woman between 55 and 75 years old with primary liver carcinoma and hepatitis B virus infection. The sample was liver tumor tissue from sampling region 4. Described subset: tumor region T4, right-lateral pole. CDR3 nucleotide sequence: TGTGCCAGCAGCGGAGCAGGGCCACGTTATGTTATCCGTGAGACCCAGCACTTC. Amino acid sequence: CASSGAGPRYVIRETQHF.